One TCR beta chain is described in this entry. Its cognate antigen is unknown. TCRdb reprocessed the 5' RACE reads, with one entry per CDR3 protein and no DNA. The record lists approximately 420,000 distinct CDR3 sequences, of which the ten most abundant hold around 10%. The V gene's germline CDR1 is SQVTM and CDR2 ANQGSEA. The CDR3 consists of 15 residues. This entry belongs to a study of T cells expressing NK-cell markers. For the study at large: Sorted CD3+CD56-NKG2C+, CD3+CD56+NKG2C- and CD3+CD56+NKG2C+ T cells were the source of the TCR beta repertoires. The eight sequenced donors comprised seven who were HCMV-seropositive and one who was seronegative.

Study observations and caveats: In a handful of donors, dominant clonotypes made up about 25-60.1% of CD3+CD56-NKG2C+ cells. CD8+ T cells in over five donors included dominant NKG2C+ clonotypes at roughly 1.0-8%.

The sequenced sample was blood T cells: a sorted CD56 or NKG2C T cell subset, CD4+ or CD8+ T cells, or bulk PBMC T cells (not recorded which). The chain couples TRBV29-1 to TRBJ2-5; no DNA is available, so the TRBD1 call from TCRdb remains unchecked. This TCR was sampled from a woman between 45 and 65 years old in good health. The CDR3 protein is CSVSNPDRDQETQYF.